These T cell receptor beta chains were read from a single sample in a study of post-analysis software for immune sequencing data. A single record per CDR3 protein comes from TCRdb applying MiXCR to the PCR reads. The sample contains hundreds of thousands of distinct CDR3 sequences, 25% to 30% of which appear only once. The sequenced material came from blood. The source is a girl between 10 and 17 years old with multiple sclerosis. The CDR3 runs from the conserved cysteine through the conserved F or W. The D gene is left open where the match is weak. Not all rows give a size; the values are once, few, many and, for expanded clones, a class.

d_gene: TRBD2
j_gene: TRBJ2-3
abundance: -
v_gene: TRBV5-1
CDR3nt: TGTGCCAGCAGCTTCGCGGGTTCTAGCGGTACAGATACGCAGTATTTT
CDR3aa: CASSFAGSSGTDTQYF

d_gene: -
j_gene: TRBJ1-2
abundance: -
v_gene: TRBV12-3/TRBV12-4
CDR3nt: TGTGCCAGCTCTTGGGCTAGCTATGGCTACACCTTC
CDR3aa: CASSWASYGYTF

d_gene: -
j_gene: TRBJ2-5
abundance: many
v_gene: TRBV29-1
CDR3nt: TGCAGCTCTCGGGAGTACCAAGAGACCCAGTACTTC
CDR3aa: CSSREYQETQYF

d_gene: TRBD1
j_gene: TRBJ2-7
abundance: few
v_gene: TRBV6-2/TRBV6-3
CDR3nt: TGTGCCAGCAGTTACTCGAGCCCGGACAGGGAAGGTGGAGAGCAGTACTTC
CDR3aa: CASSYSSPDREGGEQYF

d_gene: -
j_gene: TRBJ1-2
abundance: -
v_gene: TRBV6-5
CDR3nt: TGTGCCAGCACCTTTCTGGGGGGGGTTGGGGGCTACACCTTC
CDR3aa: CASTFLGGVGGYTF

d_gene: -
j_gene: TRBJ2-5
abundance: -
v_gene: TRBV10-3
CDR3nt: TGTGCCATCGGGACGGTACAAGAGACCCAGTACTTC
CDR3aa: CAIGTVQETQYF

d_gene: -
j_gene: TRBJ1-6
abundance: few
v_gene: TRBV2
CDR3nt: TGTGCCAGCAGTGAGAGTAGGAATTCACCCCTCCACTTT
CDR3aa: CASSESRNSPLHF

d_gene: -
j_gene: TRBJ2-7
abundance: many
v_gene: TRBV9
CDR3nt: TGTGCCAGCAGCGCACGGGAGTCAGGCGAGCAGTACTTC
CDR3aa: CASSARESGEQYF

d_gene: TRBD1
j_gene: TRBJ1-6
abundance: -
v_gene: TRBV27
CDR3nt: TGTGCCAGCAGTTCCCAGACAGGGCTTCTGGCACCCCTCCACTTT
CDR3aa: CASSSQTGLLAPLHF

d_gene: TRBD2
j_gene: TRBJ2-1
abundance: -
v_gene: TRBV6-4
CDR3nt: TGTGCCAGCAGTGAACTAGCGGGTACTTTGAATGAGCAGTTCTTC
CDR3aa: CASSELAGTLNEQFF

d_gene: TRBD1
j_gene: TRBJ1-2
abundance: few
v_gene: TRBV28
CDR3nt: TGTGCCAGCAGTTCGCCCGGGGGACAGGGTGGCCACTATGGCTACACCTTC
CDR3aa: CASSSPGGQGGHYGYTF

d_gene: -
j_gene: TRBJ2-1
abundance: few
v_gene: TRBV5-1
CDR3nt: TGCGCCAGCAGCGACCTTACGGAAGGGGTATACAATGAGCAGTTCTTC
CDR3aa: CASSDLTEGVYNEQFF

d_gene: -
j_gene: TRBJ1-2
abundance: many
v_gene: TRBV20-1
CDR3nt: TGCAGTGCTAGAGATCCGAATGGGATTCGGATGTACACCTTC
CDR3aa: CSARDPNGIRMYTF

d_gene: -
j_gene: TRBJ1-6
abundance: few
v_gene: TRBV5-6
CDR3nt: TGTGCCAGCAGCGGGAGGCGCGATTCACCCCCCCACTTT
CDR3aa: CASSGRRDSPPHF

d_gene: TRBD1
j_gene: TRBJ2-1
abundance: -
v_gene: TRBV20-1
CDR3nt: TGCAGTGCTAGAGAGAGACAGGGGAGAGGGACCCAGTTCTTC
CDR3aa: CSARERQGRGTQFF

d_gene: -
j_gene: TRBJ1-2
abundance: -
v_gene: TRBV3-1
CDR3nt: TGTGCCAGCAGCCAACGAGCGGGGTACGGTGGCTACACCTTC
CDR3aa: CASSQRAGYGGYTF

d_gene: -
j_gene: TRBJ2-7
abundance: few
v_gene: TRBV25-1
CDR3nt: TGTGCCAGCAGTTTACCCCCGAGGCCTTCAGACTACGAGCAGTACTTC
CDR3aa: CASSLPPRPSDYEQYF

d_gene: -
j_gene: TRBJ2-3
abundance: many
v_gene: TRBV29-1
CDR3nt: TGCAGCGTTGCTTTCCAGCCAGATACGCAGTATTTT
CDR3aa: CSVAFQPDTQYF

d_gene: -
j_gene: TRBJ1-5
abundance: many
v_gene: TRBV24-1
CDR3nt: TGTGCCACCAGTGAGGCCAGGGGAGAGAATCAGCCCCAGCATTTT
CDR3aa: CATSEARGENQPQHF

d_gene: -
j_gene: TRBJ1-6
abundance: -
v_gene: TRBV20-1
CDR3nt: TGCAGTGCTAGAGATTCCCTAACAGGGTCTCTTATTTCACCCCTCCACTTT
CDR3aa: CSARDSLTGSLISPLHF

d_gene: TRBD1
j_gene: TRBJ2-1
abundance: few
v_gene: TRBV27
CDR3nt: TGTGCCAGCAGTTTATCGGTTCGAGACAGGGGCATCACAGATGAGCAGTTCTTC
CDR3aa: CASSLSVRDRGITDEQFF

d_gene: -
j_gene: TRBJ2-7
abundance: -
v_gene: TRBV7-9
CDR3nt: TGTGCCAGCAGCTTAGGAGGGTTCTCCTACGAGCAGTACTTC
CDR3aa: CASSLGGFSYEQYF

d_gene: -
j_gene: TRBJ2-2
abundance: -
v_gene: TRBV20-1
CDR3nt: TGCAGTGCTGCTAGACCCGGTCGCACCGGGGAGCTGTTTTTT
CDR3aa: CSAARPGRTGELFF

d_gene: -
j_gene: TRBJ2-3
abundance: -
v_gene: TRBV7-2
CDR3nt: TGTGCCAGCAGCCGTGCGAGGGTAGCAACGGATACGCAGTATTTT
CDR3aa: CASSRARVATDTQYF

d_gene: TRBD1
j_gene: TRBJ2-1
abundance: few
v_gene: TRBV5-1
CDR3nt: TGCGCCAGCAGCTTAACCGGGACAGGTCGGGGTGAGCAGTTCTTC
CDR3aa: CASSLTGTGRGEQFF

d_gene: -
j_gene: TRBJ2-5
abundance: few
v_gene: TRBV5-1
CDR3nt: TGCGCCAGCAGCTTGGTCCACCGGGGGCCGAGGGGCCTAAGCCAAGAGACCCAGTACTTC
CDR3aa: CASSLVHRGPRGLSQETQYF

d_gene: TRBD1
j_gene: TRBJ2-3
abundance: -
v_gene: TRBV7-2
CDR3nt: TGTGCCAGCAGCCCAAGTCGACAGGGGAGGTCAGATACGCAGTATTTT
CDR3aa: CASSPSRQGRSDTQYF

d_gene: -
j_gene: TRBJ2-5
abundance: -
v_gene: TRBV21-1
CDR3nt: TGTGCCAGCAGCCCAGTAGGCGAGCGGGACTCCCAAGAGACCCAGTACTTC
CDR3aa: CASSPVGERDSQETQYF

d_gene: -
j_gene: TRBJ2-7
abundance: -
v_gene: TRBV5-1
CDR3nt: TGCGCCAGCAGCTTGGGTTCTACGTTTGACGAGCAGTACTTC
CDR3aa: CASSLGSTFDEQYF

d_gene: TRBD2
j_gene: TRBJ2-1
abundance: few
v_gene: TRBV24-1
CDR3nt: TGTGCCACCATGAAGGGACTAGCGGGAGAAAATGAGCAGTTCTTC
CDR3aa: CATMKGLAGENEQFF

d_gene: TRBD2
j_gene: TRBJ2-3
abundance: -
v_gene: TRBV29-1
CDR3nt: TGCAGCGTTGGCCTAGCGGGAAGGCCAGATACGCAGTATTTT
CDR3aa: CSVGLAGRPDTQYF

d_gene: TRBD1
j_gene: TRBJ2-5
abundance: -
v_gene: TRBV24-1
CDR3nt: TGTGCCACCAGTGACACACGGACAGGGGTACAAGAGACCCAGTACTTC
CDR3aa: CATSDTRTGVQETQYF

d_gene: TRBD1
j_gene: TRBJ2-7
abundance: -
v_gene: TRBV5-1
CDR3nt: TGCGCCAGCAGCCGCCAGGACAGGACGAACTCCTACGAGCAGTACTTC
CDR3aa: CASSRQDRTNSYEQYF

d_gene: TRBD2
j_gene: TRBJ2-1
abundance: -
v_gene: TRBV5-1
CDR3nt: TGCGCCAGCAGCCTTGATGGGACTAGCGGGGATGAGCAGTTCTTC
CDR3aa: CASSLDGTSGDEQFF

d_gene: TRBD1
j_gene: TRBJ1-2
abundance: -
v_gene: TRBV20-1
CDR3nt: TGCAGTGCCATGCCAACAGGGGACTATGGCTACACCTTC
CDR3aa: CSAMPTGDYGYTF

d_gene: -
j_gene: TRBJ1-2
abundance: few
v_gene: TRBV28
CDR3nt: TGTGCCAGCAGGTCTCTCTTCTATGGCTACACCTTC
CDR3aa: CASRSLFYGYTF

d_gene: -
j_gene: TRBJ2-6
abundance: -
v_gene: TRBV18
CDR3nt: TGTGCCAGCTCACCCCTAGAAGGCCACTCTGGGGCCAACGTCCTGACTTTC
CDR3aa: CASSPLEGHSGANVLTF

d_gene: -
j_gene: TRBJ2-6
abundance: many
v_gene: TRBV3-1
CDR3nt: TGTGCCAGCAGCCTGGGCCCAGGGGCCAACGTCCTGACTTTC
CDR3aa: CASSLGPGANVLTF

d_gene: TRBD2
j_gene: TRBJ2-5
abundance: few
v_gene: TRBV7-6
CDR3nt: TGTGCCAGCACCTCCTTAGCGGGAGGGGAGACCCGGTACTTC
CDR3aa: CASTSLAGGETRYF

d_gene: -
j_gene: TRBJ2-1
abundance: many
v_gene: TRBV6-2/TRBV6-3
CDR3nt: TGTGCCAGCAGTTACTCGAGTATCCAGGGAAGGGTCTCCTACAATGAGCAGTTCTTC
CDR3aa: CASSYSSIQGRVSYNEQFF

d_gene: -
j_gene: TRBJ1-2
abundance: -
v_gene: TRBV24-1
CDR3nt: TGTGCCACCAGTGATCGACAGAAAAACTATGGCTACACCTTC
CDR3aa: CATSDRQKNYGYTF

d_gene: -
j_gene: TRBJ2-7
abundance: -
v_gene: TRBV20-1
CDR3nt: TGCAGTGCTAGAGATCCCCGCCGGAATCAGTACTTC
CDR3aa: CSARDPRRNQYF

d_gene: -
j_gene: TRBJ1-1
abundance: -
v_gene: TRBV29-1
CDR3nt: TGCAGCGTTGAGGAGAGCCAAGGCGAAGCTTTCTTT
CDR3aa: CSVEESQGEAFF